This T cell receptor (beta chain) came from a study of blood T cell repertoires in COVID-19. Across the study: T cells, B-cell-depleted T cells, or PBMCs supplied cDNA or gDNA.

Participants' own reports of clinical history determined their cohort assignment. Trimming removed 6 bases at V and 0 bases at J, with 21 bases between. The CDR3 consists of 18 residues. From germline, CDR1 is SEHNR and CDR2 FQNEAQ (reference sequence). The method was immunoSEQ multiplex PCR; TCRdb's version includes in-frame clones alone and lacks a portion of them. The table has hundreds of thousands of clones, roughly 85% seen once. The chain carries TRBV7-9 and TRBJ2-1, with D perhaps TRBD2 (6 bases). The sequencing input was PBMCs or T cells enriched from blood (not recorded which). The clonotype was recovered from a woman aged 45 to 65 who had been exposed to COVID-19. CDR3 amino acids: CASSSRWAGPRSYNEQFF. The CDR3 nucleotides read TGTGCCAGCAGTAGCCGGTGGGCGGGGCCTCGCTCCTACAATGAGCAGTTCTTC.